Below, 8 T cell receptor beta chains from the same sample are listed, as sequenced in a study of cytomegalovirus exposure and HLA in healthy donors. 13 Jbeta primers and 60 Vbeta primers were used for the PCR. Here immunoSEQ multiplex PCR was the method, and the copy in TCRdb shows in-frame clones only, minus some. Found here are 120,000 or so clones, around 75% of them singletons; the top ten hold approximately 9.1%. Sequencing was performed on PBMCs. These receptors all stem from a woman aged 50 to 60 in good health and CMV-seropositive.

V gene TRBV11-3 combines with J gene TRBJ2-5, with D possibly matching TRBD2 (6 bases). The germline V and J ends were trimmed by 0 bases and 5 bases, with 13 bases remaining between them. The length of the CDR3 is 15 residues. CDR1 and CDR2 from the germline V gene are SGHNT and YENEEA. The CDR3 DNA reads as TGTGCCAGCAGCTTAGATCTGGGGGGTTCGGAGACCCAGTACTTC. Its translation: CASSLDLGGSETQYF.

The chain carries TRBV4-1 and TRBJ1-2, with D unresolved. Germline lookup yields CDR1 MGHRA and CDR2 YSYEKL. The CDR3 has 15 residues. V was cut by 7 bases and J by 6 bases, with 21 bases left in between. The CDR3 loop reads CASNSNAGGRDGYTF. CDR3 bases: TGCGCCAGCAACTCGAACGCGGGCGGAAGGGATGGCTACACCTTC.

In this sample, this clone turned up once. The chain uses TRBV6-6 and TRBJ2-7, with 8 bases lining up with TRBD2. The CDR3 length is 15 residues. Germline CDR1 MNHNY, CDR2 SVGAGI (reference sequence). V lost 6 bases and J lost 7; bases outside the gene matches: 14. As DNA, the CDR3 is TGTGCCAGCAGCCACGGGGGGGTAATCCCTTGGGAGCAGTACTTC. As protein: CASSHGGVIPWEQYF.

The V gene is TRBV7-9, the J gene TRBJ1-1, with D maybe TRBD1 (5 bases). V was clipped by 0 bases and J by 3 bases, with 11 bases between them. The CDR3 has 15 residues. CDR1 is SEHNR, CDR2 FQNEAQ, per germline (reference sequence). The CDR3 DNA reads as TGTGCCAGCAGCTTAGCGTCAGGGTCTGACACTGAAGCTTTCTTT. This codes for CASSLASGSDTEAFF. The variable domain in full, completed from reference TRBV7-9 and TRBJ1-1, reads DTGVSQNPRHKITKRGQNVTFRCDPISEHNRLYWYRQTLGQGPEFLTYFQNEAQLEKSRLLSDRFSAERPKGSFSTLEIQRTEQGDSAMYLCASSLASGSDTEAFFGQGTRLTVV.

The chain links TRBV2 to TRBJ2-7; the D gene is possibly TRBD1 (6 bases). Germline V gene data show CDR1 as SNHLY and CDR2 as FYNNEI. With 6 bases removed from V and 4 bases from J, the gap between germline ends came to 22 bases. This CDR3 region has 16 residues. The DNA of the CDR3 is TGTGCCAGCAGCGGAAGCTGGCATTTAGGGGGTTACGAGCAGTACTTC. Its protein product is CASSGSWHLGGYEQYF.

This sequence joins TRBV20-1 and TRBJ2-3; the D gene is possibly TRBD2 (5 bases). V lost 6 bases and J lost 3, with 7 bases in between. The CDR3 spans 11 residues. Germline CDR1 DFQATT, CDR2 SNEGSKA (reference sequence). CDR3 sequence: CSATRTDTQYF. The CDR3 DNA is TGCAGTGCCACTAGAACAGATACGCAGTATTTT.

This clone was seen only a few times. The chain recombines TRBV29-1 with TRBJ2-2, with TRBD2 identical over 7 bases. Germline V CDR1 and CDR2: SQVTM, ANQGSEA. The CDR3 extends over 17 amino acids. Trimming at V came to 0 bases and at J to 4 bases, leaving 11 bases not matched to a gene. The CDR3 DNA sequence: TGCAGCGTTGAAGATTGGTCTCGGGGGGTTGGCACCGGGGAGCTGTTTTTT. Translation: CSVEDWSRGVGTGELFF.

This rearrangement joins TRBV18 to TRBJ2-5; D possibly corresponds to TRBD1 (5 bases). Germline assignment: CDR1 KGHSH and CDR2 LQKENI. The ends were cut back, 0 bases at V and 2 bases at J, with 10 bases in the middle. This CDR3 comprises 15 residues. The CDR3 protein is CASSPPSGHQETQYF. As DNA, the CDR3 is TGTGCCAGCTCACCACCCTCAGGACATCAAGAGACCCAGTACTTC.